The 4 T cell receptor beta chains below were found in one sample sequenced in a study of control samples from healthy donors and cancer patients. Data came from immunoSEQ multiplex PCR; TCRdb stores just in-frame clones and leaves some out. Of about 150,000 clones listed, approximately 96% are singletons. The sample taken for sequencing was blood. The origin of the receptors is a middle-aged man in good health.

J is TRBJ2-3 and V is TRBV5-4; no clear D gene. The germline V gene encodes CDR1 SGHNT and CDR2 YYREEE (reference sequence). The V end lost 2 bases, the J end lost 6 bases, and 7 bases lay between the germline ends. This CDR3 region has 12 residues. The CDR3 spells CASSLDDDTQYF. Here the CDR3 DNA reads TGTGCCAGCAGCTTAGACGACGATACGCAGTATTTT.

The rearrangement joins TRBV6-2 or TRBV6-3 to TRBJ1-1; no definite D call. V was clipped by 6 bases and J by 5 bases, with 7 bases between them. This CDR3 is 11 amino acids long. Germline V CDR1 and CDR2: MNHEY, SVGEGT. The CDR3 nucleotides are TGTGCCAGCAGCCAAGGAACTGAAGCTTTCTTT. Translation: CASSQGTEAFF.

The rearrangement uses TRBV19 and TRBJ2-3; the D call may be TRBD1 or TRBD2 (6 bases each). CDR3 length equals 16 residues. The V and J ends lost 5 bases and 6 bases respectively, with 21 bases between them. Germline V gene sequence: CDR1 LNHDA, CDR2 SQIVND (reference sequence). The CDR3 loop is CASSAGLGGGPDTQYF. CDR3 nucleotides: TGTGCCAGTAGTGCAGGCCTCGGAGGGGGGCCGGATACGCAGTATTTT.

The chain joins TRBV10-2 to TRBJ1-6, with D maybe TRBD1 (5 bases). V dropped 4 bases and J dropped 4 bases, with 11 bases sitting between them. The CDR3 extends over 15 amino acids. CDR1 is WSHSY, CDR2 SAAADI, per germline. The CDR3 is CASSVRGRYNSPLHF. In DNA form, the CDR3 reads TGCGCCAGCAGTGTGAGGGGAAGGTATAATTCACCCCTCCACTTT.